These 7 T cell receptor beta chains share one sample of origin, sequenced in a study of T cells after posttransplantation cyclophosphamide. Clones were read by immunoSEQ multiplex PCR, and TCRdb kept only the in-frame ones, dropping some. The sample carries tens of thousands of clones, approximately 87% recorded once. Treatment was busulfan-fludarabine conditioning, a marrow graft, and cyclophosphamide on days +3 and +4. Sequencing used PBMCs, obtained after allogeneic stem cell transplant with posttransplant cyclophosphamide. The receptors shown here come from a female patient aged 30 to 40 who received an allogeneic stem cell transplant from an unrelated donor, was CMV-positive, and had no GVHD. The T cells may come from the graft donor.

This clone was counted once. The V and J genes are TRBV5-5 and TRBJ1-2; the D is unclear. V was clipped by 6 bases and J by 2 bases, with 20 bases between them. Germline CDR1 SGHKS, CDR2 YYEKEE (reference sequence). This CDR3 is 16 amino acids long. The CDR3 here is CASKDPVSRKNYGYTF. The DNA for the CDR3 is TGTGCCAGCAAAGATCCTGTCTCGCGAAAGAACTATGGCTACACCTTC.

The chain combines TRBV7-9 with TRBJ1-2; no firm D call. CDR1 is SEHNR and CDR2 is FQNEAQ in the germline V gene (reference sequence). Deletions cut 2 bases from V and 11 bases from J, with 21 bases between. This CDR3 region has 15 residues. CDR3 nucleotide sequence: TGTGCCAGCAGCTTATTTAGACGGCACGAGGAGGTATACACCTTC. Its protein product is CASSLFRRHEEVYTF.

In regard to this clone: A read error may produce the germline difference seen at one junction end. The chain combines TRBV7-7 with TRBJ2-1; 9 bases match TRBD2. CDR3 size: 14 residues. Germline values: CDR1 SSHAT, CDR2 FNYEAQ (reference sequence). Here the CDR3 reads CASSLERAGGPKFF. The DNA for the CDR3 is TGTGCTAGCAGCTTAGAGAGGGCGGGGGGGCCGAAGTTCTTC. Combining the CDR3 with reference TRBV7-7 and TRBJ2-1 gives the whole variable domain GAGVSQSPRYKVTKRGQDVTLRCDPISSHATLYWYQQALGQGPEFLTYFNYEAQPDKSGLPSDRFSAERPEGSISTLTIQRTEQRDSAMYRCASSLERAGGPKFFGPGTRLTVL.

The V and J genes are TRBV7-3 and TRBJ1-6, with 7 positions matching TRBD1. V gave up 1 base and J gave up 0 bases; unmatched junction bases: 6. The CDR3 totals 18 residues. Germline V lookup: CDR1 SGHTA, CDR2 FQGTGA. CDR3 amino acids: CASSLKGQASSYNSPLHF. The CDR3, as DNA: TGTGCCAGCAGCTTAAAAGGACAGGCGAGCTCCTATAATTCACCCCTCCACTTT. The complete variable domain, with remaining parts taken from reference TRBV7-3 and TRBJ1-6, reads GAGVSQTPSNKVTEKGKYVELRCDPISGHTALYWYRQSLGQGPEFLIYFQGTGAADDSGLPNDRFFAVRPEGSVSTLKIQRTERGDSAVYLCASSLKGQASSYNSPLHFGNGTRLTVT.

This chain links TRBV7-9 with TRBJ2-1; 8 bases map to TRBD1. Trimming at V came to 4 bases and at J to 6 bases, leaving 8 bases not matched to a gene. This CDR3 spans 15 amino acids. The germline gives CDR1 SEHNR, CDR2 FQNEAQ (reference sequence). CDR3 sequence (DNA): TGTGCCAGCAGCTACGGACAGGGAGCGGGCAATGAGCAGTTCTTC. Protein sequence: CASSYGQGAGNEQFF.

This clone was seen a handful of times. This rearrangement joins TRBV10-3 to TRBJ2-7; 10 positions agree with TRBD1. From germline, CDR1 is ENHRY and CDR2 SYGVKD. With V trimmed by 5 bases and J by 5 bases, 3 bases remained unmatched. The CDR3 covers 13 residues. DNA for the CDR3: TGTGCCATCAGTACCGGGACAGGGGACGAGCAGTACTTC. It translates to CAISTGTGDEQYF.

The chain recombines TRBV5-8 with TRBJ2-1; 14 nucleotides match TRBD2. CDR1 and CDR2 from the germline V gene are SGHTS and YDEGEE. The junction had 4 bases not matched to a gene; V was cut back by 4 bases and J by 4 bases. The CDR3 has 16 residues. As DNA, the CDR3 is TGTGCCAGCAGCAAAGGACTAGCGGGGGGATACAATGAGCAGTTCTTC. Amino acid sequence: CASSKGLAGGYNEQFF.